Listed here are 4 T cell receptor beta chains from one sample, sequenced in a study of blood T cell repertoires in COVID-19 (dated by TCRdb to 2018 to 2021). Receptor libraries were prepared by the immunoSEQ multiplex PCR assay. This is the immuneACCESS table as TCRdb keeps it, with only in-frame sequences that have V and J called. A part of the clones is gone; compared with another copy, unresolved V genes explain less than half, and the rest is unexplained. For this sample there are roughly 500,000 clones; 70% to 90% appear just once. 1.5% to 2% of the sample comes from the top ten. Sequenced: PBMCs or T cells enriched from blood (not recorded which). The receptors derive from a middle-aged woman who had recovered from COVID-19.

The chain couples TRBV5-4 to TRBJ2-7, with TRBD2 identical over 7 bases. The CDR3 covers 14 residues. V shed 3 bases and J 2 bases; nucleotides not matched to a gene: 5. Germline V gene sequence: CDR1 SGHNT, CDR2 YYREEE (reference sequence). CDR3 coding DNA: TGTGCCAGCAGCTCTACTAGCGAGGCCTACGAGCAGTACTTC. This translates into CASSSTSEAYEQYF.

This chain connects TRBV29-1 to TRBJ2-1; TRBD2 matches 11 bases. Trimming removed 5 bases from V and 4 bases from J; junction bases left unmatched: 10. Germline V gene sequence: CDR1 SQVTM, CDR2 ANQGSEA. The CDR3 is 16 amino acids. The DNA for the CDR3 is TGCAGCGTTCGACTTCCGGGACTAGCGGAATACAATGAGCAGTTCTTC. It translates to CSVRLPGLAEYNEQFF.

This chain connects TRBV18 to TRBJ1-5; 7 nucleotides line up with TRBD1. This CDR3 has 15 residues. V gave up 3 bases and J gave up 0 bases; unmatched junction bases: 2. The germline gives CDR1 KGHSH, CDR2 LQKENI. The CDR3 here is CASSPDRNSNQPQHF. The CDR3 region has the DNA TGTGCCAGCTCACCGGACAGGAATAGCAATCAGCCCCAGCATTTT.

The CDR3: CASRRQGTGTEAFF. As DNA, the CDR3 is TGTGCCAGCAGGCGACAGGGGACAGGGACTGAAGCTTTCTTT. V usage is TRBV7-8 and J usage is TRBJ1-1; 9 nucleotides agree with TRBD1. There are 14 residues in the CDR3. Trimming removed 6 bases from V and 5 bases from J; junction bases left unmatched: 7. CDR1 is SGHVS, CDR2 FQNEAQ, per germline.